These 14 T cell receptor beta chains came from one sample sequenced in a study of somatic mutations in cytotoxic T cells in rheumatoid arthritis. Profiling relied on immunoSEQ multiplex PCR, and the TCRdb table lists in-frame clones only, not all of them. In the table there are about 19,000 clones, 65% to 80% of which are singletons. Material: CD8+ T cells sorted from blood. The receptors here all came from an adult with rheumatoid arthritis.

The chain is built from TRBV5-1 and TRBJ2-7; D is unclear. The CDR3 has 13 amino acids. Germline V lookup: CDR1 SGHRS, CDR2 YFSETQ. V was clipped by 3 bases and J by 3 bases, with 10 bases between them. The CDR3 loop is CASSWNPNYEQYF. The CDR3 region has the DNA TGCGCCAGCAGCTGGAACCCCAACTACGAGCAGTACTTC.

This chain uses TRBV15 with TRBJ1-4; TRBD1 matches 9 bases. Germline CDR1 reads LNHNV; CDR2 reads YYDKDF (reference sequence). J gave up 8 bases and V 8 bases, and 9 bases lay outside the gene matches. CDR3 length: 14 residues. CDR3: CATLAGTGSEKLFF. DNA of the CDR3: TGTGCCACCCTCGCCGGGACAGGGAGCGAAAAACTGTTTTTT.

The V gene is TRBV4-1, the J gene TRBJ2-1; D gene ambiguous. V was trimmed by 1 base and J by 0 bases, leaving 7 bases between them. Germline values: CDR1 MGHRA, CDR2 YSYEKL. This CDR3 spans 15 amino acids. CDR3 sequence (DNA): TGCGCCAGCAGCCAAGGGAAGAGCTCCTACAATGAGCAGTTCTTC. Its translation is CASSQGKSSYNEQFF.

This chain connects TRBV4-1 to TRBJ2-5, with TRBD2 as a possible D gene (5 bases). Germline CDR1 reads MGHRA; CDR2 reads YSYEKL. The CDR3 has 15 amino acids. Trimming took off 3 bases at V and 4 bases at J, with 15 bases between the two ends. The CDR3 spells CASSQSATRTETQYF. The CDR3 bases are TGCGCCAGCAGCCAGAGCGCAACTAGGACAGAGACCCAGTACTTC.

The chain employs TRBV6-5 and TRBJ2-3, with 8 bases lining up with TRBD2. The CDR3 contains 15 residues. Germline V gene data show CDR1 as MNHEY and CDR2 as SVGAGI. V gave up 2 bases and J gave up 6 bases; unmatched junction bases: 7. The CDR3 DNA follows: TGTGCCAGCAGTTACGTCGGGGGGGCAGGGGATACGCAGTATTTT. Its protein product is CASSYVGGAGDTQYF.

This rearrangement joins TRBV2 to TRBJ1-2, with D possibly being TRBD1 (5 bases). The germline gives CDR1 SNHLY, CDR2 FYNNEI. Trimming left V 7 bases short and J 4 bases short, with 13 bases between. CDR3 size: 13 residues. The CDR3 spells CASMGHGVYGYTF. DNA for the CDR3: TGTGCCAGCATGGGGCACGGTGTCTATGGCTACACCTTC.

The rearrangement links TRBV11-3 to TRBJ2-5; 9 bases are a match to TRBD1. The CDR3 covers 14 residues. CDR1 and CDR2 (germline): SGHNT, YENEEA. V lost 8 bases and J lost 2; bases outside the gene matches: 6. The CDR3 nucleotides read TGTGCCAGCCAGGACAGGGGACTTCAAGAGACCCAGTACTTC. The encoded protein is CASQDRGLQETQYF.

The V gene is TRBV11-2, the J gene TRBJ2-1; 8 positions match TRBD2. Trimming cost V 4 bases and J 3 bases; bases outside gene matches: 2. The CDR3 runs to 14 residues. CDR1 is SGHAT and CDR2 is FQNNGV in the germline V gene. The CDR3 sequence is CASSSGGHYNEQFF. DNA for the CDR3: TGTGCCAGCAGCTCGGGGGGGCACTACAATGAGCAGTTCTTC.

The gene calls are TRBV5-1 and TRBJ1-6; D gene uncertain. V dropped 1 base and J dropped 7 bases, with 6 bases sitting between them. The CDR3 is 13 amino acids. The germline CDR1 and CDR2 sequences are SGHRS and YFSETQ. The CDR3 reads CASSLYTNSPLHF. CDR3 DNA sequence: TGCGCCAGCAGCTTGTACACCAATTCACCCCTCCACTTT.

This sequence joins TRBV6-5 and TRBJ1-5; D is perhaps TRBD1 (6 bases). This CDR3 comprises 15 residues. From germline, CDR1 is MNHEY and CDR2 SVGAGI. V was trimmed by 4 bases and J by 5 bases, leaving 15 bases between them. The CDR3: CASSSTATGDQPQHF. CDR3 DNA: TGTGCCAGCAGTTCGACCGCGACAGGCGATCAGCCCCAGCATTTT.

The genes are TRBV7-9 and TRBJ2-7, with D perhaps matching TRBD1 or TRBD2 (6 bases each). There are 14 residues in the CDR3. Germline assignment: CDR1 SEHNR and CDR2 FQNEAQ (reference sequence). V was cut by 5 bases and J by 6 bases, with 17 bases left in between. CDR3 in amino acids: CASSTLGGLLEQYF. The CDR3 DNA sequence: TGTGCCAGCAGCACGCTAGGGGGGCTGCTCGAGCAGTACTTC.

This clone was seen a handful of times. In DNA form, the CDR3 reads TGTGCCAGCAGCCCCCCACTAGCTTTCTACGAGCAGTACTTC. Translating gives CASSPPLAFYEQYF. The chain carries TRBV7-9 and TRBJ2-7; D possibly corresponds to TRBD2 (6 bases). V was pared by 5 bases and J by 3 bases, with 14 bases between. The CDR3 spans 14 residues. Germline CDR1 is SEHNR and CDR2 is FQNEAQ (reference sequence).

This chain joins TRBV13 and TRBJ2-1, with D hard to call. The ends were cut back, 6 bases at V and 7 bases at J, with 13 bases in the middle. CDR1 is PRHDT and CDR2 is FYEKMQ in the germline V gene (reference sequence). This CDR3 contains 13 residues. Written as DNA, the CDR3 is TGTGCCAGCAGTACCTGGGGAATTAATGAGCAGTTCTTC. Protein: CASSTWGINEQFF. The full variable domain, in which reference TRBV13 and TRBJ2-1 provide the parts outside the CDR3, is AAGVIQSPRHLIKEKRETATLKCYPIPRHDTVYWYQQGPGQDPQFLISFYEKMQSDKGSIPDRFSAQQFSDYHSELNMSSLELGDSALYFCASSTWGINEQFFGPGTRLTVL.

This chain uses TRBV6-5 with TRBJ2-1; maybe TRBD2 (6 bases). V shed 6 bases and J shed 6 bases, with 15 bases lying between them. Germline CDR1 is MNHEY and CDR2 is SVGAGI. This CDR3 has 14 residues. CDR3 nucleotides: TGTGCCAGCAGCAATCTAGCGTTAGCCAATGAGCAGTTCTTC. This codes for CASSNLALANEQFF.